These 15 T cell receptor beta chains came from one sample sequenced in a study of blood T cells in healthy people across ages. Together with a sample-barcoded 5' primer, a J-beta primer mix was included in a second PCR lasting about 6 to 11 cycles. TCRdb used MiXCR to reprocess the 5' RACE reads, holding one entry per CDR3 protein. The sample shows about 930,000 distinct CDR3 sequences, almost 30% of them seen only once. These sequences were also reported in another study, on T cells of mothers and their children.

Sequences were obtained from blood. The receptors here all came from a middle-aged woman in good health.

This clonotype was counted many times. V usage is TRBV12-3 or TRBV12-4 and J usage is TRBJ1-5; possible D gene TRBD1, 6 bases. The CDR3 loop spans 16 amino acids. Trimming left V 3 bases short and J 2 bases short, with 14 bases between. CDR3 nucleotide sequence: TGTGCCAGCAGTTTGGGGGACATTGCCCGCAATCAGCCCCAGCATTTT. This codes for CASSLGDIARNQPQHF.

The CDR3 DNA is TGTGCCAGCAGTCGGGACATCACTGAAGCTTTCTTT. Encoded protein: CASSRDITEAFF. The gene calls are TRBV6-5 and TRBJ1-1; maybe TRBD1 (6 bases). Trimming took off 5 bases at V and 4 bases at J, with 8 bases between the two ends. The CDR3 consists of 12 residues. Germline V gives CDR1 MNHEY, CDR2 SVGAGI.

The V gene is TRBV9, the J gene TRBJ1-2; 7 positions agree with TRBD1. V shed 0 bases, J shed 3 bases, and the junction held 2 bases outside the gene matches. The germline V gene encodes CDR1 SGDLS and CDR2 YYNGEE. This CDR3 is built from 14 residues. The CDR3 DNA reads TGTGCCAGCAGCGTAGGACAGGGCCACTATGGCTACACCTTC. This gives the protein CASSVGQGHYGYTF.

This clonotype appeared a few times. This chain links TRBV20-1 with TRBJ2-3; 12 bases fit TRBD1. Germline V gene data show CDR1 as DFQATT and CDR2 as SNEGSKA (reference sequence). Trimming took 5 bases from V and 2 from J; bases not matched to a gene: 11. This CDR3 is built from 17 residues. In nucleotides, the CDR3 is TGCAGTGCTGTCCGGGACAGGGGGCTTACCTCCACAGATACGCAGTATTTT. Protein: CSAVRDRGLTSTDTQYF.

CDR3 coding DNA: TGTGCCAGTAGTAGATCTGACAGCCGCAATCAGCCCCAGCATTTT. This encodes CASSRSDSRNQPQHF. The gene calls are TRBV19 and TRBJ1-5; D possibly corresponds to TRBD1 (5 bases). Germline CDR1 reads LNHDA; CDR2 reads SQIVND (reference sequence). V was clipped by 4 bases and J by 2 bases, with 12 bases between them. The CDR3 length is 15 residues.

V is TRBV7-2 and J is TRBJ1-3; 9 bases are shared with TRBD1. CDR1 SGHTA and CDR2 FQGNSA come from the germline V gene. J lost 14 bases, V lost 5 bases, and 16 bases had no gene match. The CDR3 runs 15 residues. In nucleotides, the CDR3 is TGTGCCAGCAGCCGCCACGGGACAGGGCCAGGAAGTGTATATTTT. It is translated as CASSRHGTGPGSVYF.

J is TRBJ1-2 and V is TRBV7-2; TRBD1 might be the D (5 bases). Germline V gives CDR1 SGHTA, CDR2 FQGNSA. V lost 3 bases and J lost 4, with 15 bases in between. This CDR3 spans 15 amino acids. CDR3 protein: CASSFPGLGGYGYTF. As DNA, the CDR3 is TGTGCCAGCAGCTTTCCAGGGCTCGGGGGCTATGGCTACACCTTC.

The chain recombines TRBV20-1 with TRBJ1-2; tentative D call: TRBD1 (5 bases). V lost 1 base, J lost 1 base, and 16 bases lay in between. CDR3 size: 16 residues. CDR1 and CDR2 (germline): DFQATT, SNEGSKA (reference sequence). CDR3 in DNA: TGCAGTGCTAGAGGACCAACGGGGGGACGTAACTATGGCTACACCTTC. Protein product: CSARGPTGGRNYGYTF.

This clonotype was seen a single time. The chain uses TRBV10-3 and TRBJ2-1; D is possibly TRBD1 (5 bases). The germline V and J ends were trimmed by 4 bases and 0 bases, with 10 bases remaining between them. This CDR3 has 15 residues. The germline V gene encodes CDR1 ENHRY and CDR2 SYGVKD. CDR3 amino acids: CAISGSDSSYNEQFF. The CDR3 bases are TGTGCCATCAGTGGGAGCGACAGCTCCTACAATGAGCAGTTCTTC.

This rearrangement joins TRBV6-2 or TRBV6-3 to TRBJ2-1; 8 nucleotides line up with TRBD1. CDR1 and CDR2 (germline): MNHEY, SVGEGT. The CDR3 runs to 17 residues. V trimming: 1 base; J trimming: 4 bases; junction bases outside the gene matches: 9. For the CDR3, the DNA is TGTGCCAGCAGTTACTTTGGTCTGGACAGGGTTTACAATGAGCAGTTCTTC. It translates to CASSYFGLDRVYNEQFF.

This clonotype was detected many times. This chain connects TRBV7-2 to TRBJ2-5; unclear D gene. CDR1 and CDR2 (germline): SGHTA, FQGNSA. With 5 bases removed from V and 5 bases from J, the gap between germline ends came to 12 bases. The length of the CDR3 is 13 residues. The DNA of the CDR3 is TGTGCCAGCAGCCCCCCGAGTAGGGAGACCCAGTACTTC. Amino acids: CASSPPSRETQYF. The variable domain in full, with the rest retrieved from reference TRBV7-2 and TRBJ2-5, is GAGVSQSPSNKVTEKGKDVELRCDPISGHTALYWYRQSLGQGLEFLIYFQGNSAPDKSGLPSDRFSAERTGGSVSTLTIQRTQQEDSAVYLCASSPPSRETQYFGPGTRLLVL.

V is TRBV12-5 and J is TRBJ2-1; 9 bases agree with TRBD1. J lost 4 bases, V lost 1 base, and 5 bases had no gene match. CDR1 LGHNT and CDR2 FRNRAP come from the germline V gene. The CDR3 has 16 residues. The CDR3 DNA follows: TGTGCTAGTGGTTTGGGGAGGGACAGGGATTACAATGAGCAGTTCTTC. Protein product: CASGLGRDRDYNEQFF.

This clonotype was counted only a few times. This chain links TRBV28 with TRBJ2-7; D possibly corresponds to TRBD1 (6 bases). The CDR3 consists of 12 residues. CDR1 MDHEN and CDR2 SYDVKM come from the germline V gene. Trimming took off 7 bases at V and 4 bases at J, with 11 bases between the two ends. The CDR3 DNA is TGTGCCAGCACAGGGGCGGTTTACGAGCAGTACTTC. Amino acids: CASTGAVYEQYF. Full variable domain (remainder filled in from reference TRBV28 and TRBJ2-7): DVKVTQSSRYLVKRTGEKVFLECVQDMDHENMFWYRQDPGLGLRLIYFSYDVKMKEKGDIPEGYSVSREKKERFSLILESASTNQTSMYLCASTGAVYEQYFGPGTRLTVT.

The CDR3, as DNA: TGCGCCAGCAGTCGTCCCCCGGTCTCAGGCACAGATACGCAGTATTTT. Amino acids: CASSRPPVSGTDTQYF. The chain recombines TRBV5-1 with TRBJ2-3, with D unresolved. The CDR3 length is 16 residues. CDR1 is SGHRS and CDR2 is YFSETQ in the germline V gene. V shed 5 bases and J shed 1 base, with 17 bases lying between them.

Turning to this clonotype: This sequence may be a read error, since a much larger clone differs from it by one base. The CDR3 loop reads CSAGVTNGQFF. The CDR3 DNA follows: TGCAGTGCTGGGGTGACGAATGGGCAGTTCTTC. This chain links TRBV20-1 with TRBJ2-1, with no clear D. CDR1 is DFQATT and CDR2 is SNEGSKA in the germline V gene (reference sequence). The length of the CDR3 is 11 residues.